Presented here are 5 T cell receptor beta chains from one specimen sequenced in a study of CD8 T cells in Susac syndrome (dated by TCRdb to between 2017 and 2020). Library prep was done by the immunoSEQ multiplex PCR assay. RNA was extracted with the RNeasy kit and roughly 0.5 to 1 ug was reverse transcribed using random hexamers. TCRdb cleaned the public reads at Q25 with fastp, built clones with MiXCR and kept in-frame beta chains. Every CDR3 protein is listed once, alongside the most common genes and DNA of its rows. This sample holds about 300,000 distinct CDR3 sequences; 85% were observed only once. The ten largest clones capture 0.21% of the sample. Sequencing used CD8+ T cells from PBMCs. The receptors were gathered from a human donor with multiple sclerosis.

This clonotype showed up just a few times. V is TRBV28 and J is TRBJ2-7, with D maybe TRBD1 (5 bases). Between the trimmed V and J ends, which lost 3 bases and 3 bases, there was a span of 9 bases. This CDR3 has 13 residues. From germline, CDR1 is MDHEN and CDR2 SYDVKM. The CDR3 here is CASSLGQDYEQYF. The CDR3 DNA reads TGTGCCAGCAGTTTGGGGCAGGACTACGAGCAGTACTTC.

On this clonotype itself: Compared with germline, one end of the junction differs, possibly owing to a read error. This rearrangement joins TRBV6-5 to TRBJ2-7; the match to TRBD1 covers 7 bases. CDR1 and CDR2 (germline): MNHEY, SVGAGI. The CDR3 length is 14 residues. CDR3: CASSPLTGDREQCF. In nucleotides, the CDR3 is TGTGCCAGCAGTCCTCTTACAGGGGATCGCGAGCAGTGCTTC.

V is TRBV2 and J is TRBJ2-7, with D unclear. Germline CDR1 reads SNHLY; CDR2 reads FYNNEI. This CDR3 spans 14 amino acids. Trimming took off 8 bases at V and 4 bases at J, with 18 bases between the two ends. CDR3 nucleotide sequence: TGTGCCAGCGGAGCTGAGGCCTTGTATTACGAGCAGTACTTC. Translating gives CASGAEALYYEQYF.

J is TRBJ2-2 and V is TRBV13; 8 nucleotides line up with TRBD2. The junction had 3 bases not matched to a gene; V was cut back by 1 base and J by 2 bases. Germline V gene lookup returns CDR1 PRHDT and CDR2 FYEKMQ (reference sequence). The CDR3 has 16 residues. Here the CDR3 reads CASSLVSGTNTGELFF. DNA for the CDR3: TGTGCCAGCAGCTTAGTTAGCGGGACCAACACCGGGGAGCTGTTTTTT.

The rearrangement joins TRBV29-1 to TRBJ2-7; D is ambiguous. Germline-derived CDR1 and CDR2 are SQVTM and ANQGSEA. This CDR3 contains 15 residues. V dropped 0 bases and J dropped 0 bases, with 12 bases sitting between them. Here the CDR3 DNA reads TGCAGCGTTGAAGATCAGCAGGCGAACTCCTACGAGCAGTACTTC. Its translation: CSVEDQQANSYEQYF.